What follows are 5 T cell receptor beta chains derived from one specimen sequenced in a study of blood T cell repertoires in COVID-19. Data came from immunoSEQ multiplex PCR; TCRdb stores just in-frame clones and leaves some out. Among 100,000 to 150,000 clones, 86% were seen once, and the ten largest hold roughly 8%. The sample taken for sequencing was peripheral blood. These receptors all stem from a man between 70 and 80 years old who had recovered from COVID-19.

As regards this clone: Other DNA sequences of this sample code for an identical CDR3. The CDR3 nucleotides read TGCGCCAGCAGCTTGGAGGGACAGGGGTCCTACGAGCAGTACTTC. It codes for CASSLEGQGSYEQYF. This chain connects TRBV5-1 to TRBJ2-7; TRBD1 matches at 10 bases. CDR1 and CDR2 from the germline V gene are SGHRS and YFSETQ. The CDR3 loop spans 15 amino acids. After removal of 0 bases from V and 1 base from J, the junction contained 1 base not matched to a gene.

V gene TRBV6-5 combines with J gene TRBJ2-2, with D perhaps TRBD2 (6 bases). Germline V lookup: CDR1 MNHEY, CDR2 SVGAGI. The CDR3 is 15 residues long. Between the trimmed V and J ends, which lost 6 bases and 4 bases, there was a span of 15 bases. The DNA for the CDR3 is TGTGCCAGCAGCAGTCGGGGGTCGGGCACCGGGGAGCTGTTTTTT. This codes for CASSSRGSGTGELFF.

The rearrangement uses TRBV3-1 (or the pseudogene TRBV3-2) and TRBJ1-3; D is unclear. In germline, CDR1 is LGHDT, CDR2 YNNKEL (reference sequence). Between the trimmed V and J ends, which lost 0 bases and 5 bases, there was a span of 20 bases. The CDR3 has 18 residues. The CDR3 DNA sequence: TGTGCCAGCAGCCAAGATTATGGGTTCGACGGGATAAGAAACACCATATATTTT. Translating it yields CASSQDYGFDGIRNTIYF.

In its sample, this clone was seen a few times. The CDR3 DNA sequence: TGTGCCAGTAGTATAGGGACAGGGGAGGGTGATACGCAGTATTTT. Translating gives CASSIGTGEGDTQYF. The V gene is TRBV19, the J gene TRBJ2-3, with 9 bases that match TRBD1. The CDR3 has 15 residues. After removal of 1 base from V and 6 bases from J, the junction contained 5 bases not matched to a gene. The germline V gene encodes CDR1 LNHDA and CDR2 SQIVND (reference sequence).

The rearrangement links TRBV18 to TRBJ1-6; D call uncertain. Trimming removed 3 bases at V and 0 bases at J, with 12 bases between. Germline CDR1 KGHSH, CDR2 LQKENI. This CDR3 has 17 residues. This CDR3 is CASSPGLRSSYNSPLHF. Written as DNA, the CDR3 is TGTGCCAGCTCACCCGGCCTACGGAGCTCCTATAATTCACCCCTCCACTTT.